The next 26 T cell receptor beta chains were all read from a single sample in a study of T cells in Graves' hyperthyroidism and ophthalmopathy. Amplified TCR beta CDR3 regions came from RNA transcripts. The HTBI set primed first-round TCR CDR3 RT-PCR. Each CDR3 protein is one row after TCRdb ran MiXCR on the multiplex PCR reads. The sample carries 550,000 to 800,000 distinct CDR3 sequences, 15% to 20% recorded once. The specimen was blood. Receptors were obtained from a man aged 50-59 years with Graves' hyperthyroidism.

This chain connects TRBV7-2 to TRBJ2-2, with D possibly called TRBD1 or TRBD2 (6 bases each). The CDR3 has 13 residues. Germline-derived CDR1 and CDR2 are SGHTA and FQGNSA. V dropped 5 bases and J dropped 9 bases, with 13 bases sitting between them. This CDR3 is CASSAPGARELFF. CDR3 nucleotides: TGTGCCAGCAGCGCACCGGGGGCACGGGAGCTGTTTTTT.

This clonotype has at least ten counts. V usage is TRBV9 and J usage is TRBJ2-5, with 9 bases identical to TRBD2. The CDR3 has 16 amino acids. Germline CDR1 is SGDLS and CDR2 is YYNGEE. Unmatched junction bases numbered 10, after V lost 4 bases and J lost 3 bases. CDR3 sequence: CASSPHLAGGKETQYF. The DNA for the CDR3 is TGTGCCAGCAGCCCTCATCTGGCGGGAGGGAAAGAGACCCAGTACTTC.

Ten or more counts support this clonotype. The CDR3 DNA reads as TGTGCCAGCAGCTTAGAACTGCACAGGCGCAGCTCCTACGAGCAGTACTTC. Protein sequence: CASSLELHRRSSYEQYF. The chain employs TRBV7-2 and TRBJ2-7, with D possibly being TRBD1 (5 bases). V gave up 1 base and J gave up 0 bases, with 16 bases separating them. The CDR3 is 17 residues long. The germline gives CDR1 SGHTA, CDR2 FQGNSA.

The chain combines TRBV11-3 with TRBJ2-7; D ambiguous. V shed 1 base and J shed 9 bases, with 22 bases lying between them. Looked up from germline, CDR1 is SGHNT and CDR2 is YENEEA. This CDR3 contains 16 residues. The CDR3 region is CASSLGGTKALRAQYF. CDR3 in DNA: TGTGCCAGCAGCTTAGGAGGTACTAAAGCCTTACGTGCGCAGTACTTC.

This clonotype has at least ten counts. The chain couples TRBV7-9 to TRBJ2-5; the D gene is possibly TRBD1 (5 bases). With 4 bases removed from V and 2 bases from J, the gap between germline ends came to 8 bases. The CDR3 runs 13 residues. From germline, CDR1 is SEHNR and CDR2 FQNEAQ (reference sequence). CDR3 bases: TGTGCCAGCAGCTCCAACAGGCAAGAGACCCAGTACTTC. Translating gives CASSSNRQETQYF.

J is TRBJ1-3 and V is TRBV27; unclear D gene. V lost 5 bases and J lost 2, with 7 bases in between. The CDR3 consists of 13 residues. Germline assignment: CDR1 MNHEY and CDR2 SMNVEV (reference sequence). CDR3 sequence (DNA): TGTGCCAGCAGTCAGGATGCTGGAAACACCATATATTTT. Amino acids: CASSQDAGNTIYF.

This clonotype occurred many times. The rearrangement joins TRBV7-9 to TRBJ1-4; D gene ambiguous. The CDR3 is 15 amino acids. Deletions cut 3 bases from V and 8 bases from J, with 16 bases between. The germline CDR1 and CDR2 sequences are SEHNR and FQNEAQ (reference sequence). The CDR3 coding sequence is TGTGCCAGCAGCTTCGCCGATATAGGGCGGGAAAAACTGTTTTTT. Translation gives CASSFADIGREKLFF. The whole variable domain, filled in from reference TRBV7-9 and TRBJ1-4, reads DTGVSQNPRHKITKRGQNVTFRCDPISEHNRLYWYRQTLGQGPEFLTYFQNEAQLEKSRLLSDRFSAERPKGSFSTLEIQRTEQGDSAMYLCASSFADIGREKLFFGSGTQLSVL.

The sample holds many counts of this clonotype. The chain has TRBV18 and TRBJ1-1; TRBD1 aligns across 11 bases. The junction had 4 bases not matched to a gene; V was cut back by 3 bases and J by 1 base. Germline V gene data show CDR1 as KGHSH and CDR2 as LQKENI. The CDR3 is 16 residues long. Here the CDR3 reads CASSPRTGGRNTEAFF. Written as DNA, the CDR3 is TGTGCCAGCTCACCGAGGACAGGGGGCCGGAACACTGAAGCTTTCTTT.

This clonotype has at least ten counts. The chain is built from TRBV20-1 and TRBJ2-5; 9 nucleotides align to TRBD2. Germline V lookup: CDR1 DFQATT, CDR2 SNEGSKA (reference sequence). CDR3 size: 15 residues. V shed 3 bases and J 5 bases; nucleotides not matched to a gene: 10. CDR3 DNA: TGCAGTGCTAGGCGTAGCGGGAGAGGATGGGAGACCCAGTACTTC. It yields the protein CSARRSGRGWETQYF.

This clonotype was observed a few times. The CDR3 nucleotides are TGCAGCGTTTACCCGGACAGGGCCGGAGAGACCCAGTACTTC. It translates to CSVYPDRAGETQYF. This chain uses TRBV29-1 with TRBJ2-5, with 8 nucleotides matching TRBD1. Trimming cost V 5 bases and J 4 bases; bases outside gene matches: 9. Germline V gene lookup returns CDR1 SQVTM and CDR2 ANQGSEA. CDR3 size: 14 residues.

In its sample, this clonotype was seen many times. The chain couples TRBV12-3 or TRBV12-4 to TRBJ2-7; D possibly corresponds to TRBD2 (6 bases). The ends were cut back, 7 bases at V and 6 bases at J, with 22 bases in the middle. The CDR3 extends over 15 amino acids. CDR3 nucleotides: TGTGCCAGCACCATGCCCGGGTCTAGCGTGTCCGAGCAGTACTTC. This translates into CASTMPGSSVSEQYF.

The chain is built from TRBV11-2 and TRBJ1-5; a possible D gene is TRBD1 (5 bases). CDR3 length: 12 amino acids. Trimming took off 5 bases at V and 6 bases at J, with 8 bases between the two ends. The germline gives CDR1 SGHAT, CDR2 FQNNGV. The CDR3 DNA reads TGTGCCAGCAGCGACACAGGTCAGCCCCAGCATTTT. Translation gives CASSDTGQPQHF.

This clonotype was found a few times. The chain uses TRBV4-1 and TRBJ2-6, with D unclear. Deletions cut 0 bases from V and 4 bases from J, with 13 bases between. The CDR3 spans 17 residues. CDR1 and CDR2 from the germline V gene are MGHRA and YSYEKL. The CDR3: CASSQDHRVEGANVLTF. The CDR3 DNA reads as TGCGCCAGCAGCCAAGATCATAGGGTCGAGGGGGCCAACGTCCTGACTTTC.

This clonotype was seen a few times. The chain links TRBV27 to TRBJ2-1; D may correspond to TRBD1 or TRBD2 (6 bases each). This CDR3 is built from 15 residues. Germline V lookup: CDR1 MNHEY, CDR2 SMNVEV (reference sequence). The V end was cut by 8 bases, the J end by 5 bases, with 19 bases between. This CDR3 reads CASAAVGGLDNEQFF. Written as DNA, the CDR3 is TGTGCCAGCGCCGCGGTGGGGGGCCTCGACAATGAGCAGTTCTTC.

The chain joins TRBV7-9 to TRBJ2-7; no clear D gene. Germline V gene data show CDR1 as SEHNR and CDR2 as FQNEAQ (reference sequence). CDR3 size: 14 residues. Trimming removed 5 bases at V and 0 bases at J, with 11 bases between. The CDR3 coding sequence is TGTGCCAGCAGCGGCAGTTCGAGCTCCTACGAGCAGTACTTC. It specifies CASSGSSSSYEQYF.

This clonotype was observed many times. CDR3 nucleotide sequence: TGTGCCAGCAGCTTAGCCGTAGGGGAGACCCAGTACTTC. Amino acids: CASSLAVGETQYF. The rearrangement uses TRBV7-6 and TRBJ2-5, with D hard to call. The CDR3 extends over 13 amino acids. CDR1 is SGHVS, CDR2 FNYEAQ, per germline. V lost 0 bases and J 5 bases, leaving 7 bases between the germline ends.

The chain recombines TRBV15 with TRBJ2-1; TRBD2 matches 8 bases. This CDR3 spans 15 amino acids. The germline gives CDR1 LNHNV, CDR2 YYDKDF (reference sequence). V lost 1 base and J lost 3; bases outside the gene matches: 2. This CDR3 reads CATSRAGGGYNEQFF. CDR3 DNA: TGTGCCACCAGCAGAGCGGGAGGGGGCTACAATGAGCAGTTCTTC.

This clonotype has a count of ten or more. The V gene is TRBV20-1, the J gene TRBJ2-1; no reliable D call. Germline-derived CDR1 and CDR2 are DFQATT and SNEGSKA (reference sequence). V was trimmed by 6 bases and J by 0 bases, leaving 18 bases between them. The CDR3 length is 16 residues. Here the CDR3 reads CSASIQLYTSYNEQFF. The DNA for the CDR3 is TGCAGTGCCTCCATTCAGCTATATACCTCCTACAATGAGCAGTTCTTC.

The rearrangement uses TRBV5-8 and TRBJ1-2; D perhaps matches TRBD1 (5 bases). The CDR3 consists of 14 residues. Trimming took off 4 bases at V and 4 bases at J, with 14 bases between the two ends. The germline V gene has CDR1 SGHTS and CDR2 YDEGEE. Written as DNA, the CDR3 is TGTGCCAGCAGCCCGGGACTTTCCGTCTATGGCTACACCTTC. Protein: CASSPGLSVYGYTF.

This chain uses TRBV3-1 with TRBJ2-1; 13 bases are a match to TRBD2. The CDR3 totals 14 residues. Trimming removed 8 bases from V and 8 bases from J; junction bases left unmatched: 6. CDR1 is LGHDT and CDR2 is YNNKEL in the germline V gene (reference sequence). Here the CDR3 reads CASWTSGRRYEQFF. The CDR3 DNA follows: TGTGCCAGCTGGACTAGCGGGAGACGGTATGAGCAGTTCTTC.

The chain is built from TRBV5-5 and TRBJ2-7, with no clear D. Germline CDR1 is SGHKS and CDR2 is YYEKEE (reference sequence). Trimming left V 0 bases short and J 5 bases short, with 6 bases between. This CDR3 comprises 12 residues. CDR3 in amino acids: CASSLGHHEQYF. CDR3 in DNA: TGTGCCAGCAGCTTGGGACACCACGAGCAGTACTTC.

This clonotype was detected ten times or more. The V and J genes are TRBV18 and TRBJ2-7; 11 nucleotides agree with TRBD2. The junction had 5 bases not matched to a gene; V was cut back by 3 bases and J by 7 bases. Per germline, CDR1 KGHSH and CDR2 LQKENI. The CDR3 contains 14 residues. The CDR3 protein is CASSPTSGMGEQYF. The CDR3 DNA sequence: TGTGCCAGCTCACCGACTAGCGGGATGGGGGAGCAGTACTTC.

This clonotype was counted a few times. In DNA, the CDR3 is TGTGCCAGCAGCTTAGGTGGGGGATGGGAGCCCCAGCATTTT. This gives the protein CASSLGGGWEPQHF. This chain uses TRBV7-9 with TRBJ1-5, with D perhaps matching TRBD1 (5 bases). The CDR3 spans 14 residues. Trimming removed 1 base at V and 8 bases at J, with 12 bases between. Germline values: CDR1 SEHNR, CDR2 FQNEAQ (reference sequence).

The chain combines TRBV28 with TRBJ2-7, with TRBD1 matching over 9 bases. Germline V gene sequence: CDR1 MDHEN, CDR2 SYDVKM. Trimming removed 10 bases from V and 5 bases from J; junction bases left unmatched: 9. The CDR3 loop spans 13 amino acids. The CDR3, as DNA: TGTGCCACCCGGACAGGGGACCTGGACGAGCAGTACTTC. Amino acid sequence: CATRTGDLDEQYF.

This clonotype was detected ten times or more. The chain is built from TRBV28 and TRBJ2-6, with 7 bases fitting TRBD2. The V and J ends lost 6 bases and 0 bases, in that order; junction bases with no gene match: 5. Looked up from germline, CDR1 is MDHEN and CDR2 is SYDVKM. The CDR3 extends over 16 amino acids. The CDR3, as DNA: TGTGCCAGCAGGGGGGGGTGGGTCTCTGGGGCCAACGTCCTGACTTTC. Protein sequence: CASRGGWVSGANVLTF.

The chain links TRBV4-2 to TRBJ2-1; possibly TRBD2 for D (6 bases). The germline gives CDR1 LGHNA, CDR2 YNFKEQ. The V end was cut by 4 bases, the J end by 0 bases, with 16 bases between. This CDR3 spans 17 amino acids. As DNA, the CDR3 is TGTGCCAGCAGCCGCGGACCGGGGGATAGCTCCTACAATGAGCAGTTCTTC. It translates to CASSRGPGDSSYNEQFF.